The clone carrying this T cell receptor (beta chain) was observed many times. The entry originates in a study of tumor-infiltrating lymphocytes in primary liver carcinoma. Background on the study: All patients, whether men or women, fell within 30 to 69 years of age.

Starting from about 0.5 ug of total RNA, TCR beta cDNA was produced with a primer in the constant region. Nested multiplex PCR, run for three rounds with slightly modified ARM-PCR, yielded TCR beta libraries. A C-beta reverse primer and TRBV1-TRBV30 forward primers served in each of the first two PCR rounds, at 10 cycles apiece. TCRdb re-derived calls from the multiplex PCR reads in MiXCR, one entry per CDR3 protein. The table lists tens of thousands of distinct CDR3 sequences, 55% to 85% of them singletons, with approximately 20% in the top ten. Co-extracting RNA and DNA was done with roughly 17-34 mg of unsorted bulk tissue as input. Histology found more than 75% viable tumor cells per sample. V was pared by 5 bases and J by 1 base, with 8 bases between. This CDR3 is 13 amino acids long. The germline gives CDR1 MNHNS, CDR2 SASEGT.

The V gene is TRBV6-1, the J gene TRBJ1-1; D not certain. Sequencing was performed on liver tumor tissue from sampling region 1. The subset denotes: tumor region T1, superior pole. This clonotype was obtained from a man between 40 and 49 years old with primary liver carcinoma and hepatitis B virus infection. The CDR3, as DNA: TGTGCCAGCAGTAGGGTCGGGAACACTGAAGCTTTCTTT. Its translation: CASSRVGNTEAFF.